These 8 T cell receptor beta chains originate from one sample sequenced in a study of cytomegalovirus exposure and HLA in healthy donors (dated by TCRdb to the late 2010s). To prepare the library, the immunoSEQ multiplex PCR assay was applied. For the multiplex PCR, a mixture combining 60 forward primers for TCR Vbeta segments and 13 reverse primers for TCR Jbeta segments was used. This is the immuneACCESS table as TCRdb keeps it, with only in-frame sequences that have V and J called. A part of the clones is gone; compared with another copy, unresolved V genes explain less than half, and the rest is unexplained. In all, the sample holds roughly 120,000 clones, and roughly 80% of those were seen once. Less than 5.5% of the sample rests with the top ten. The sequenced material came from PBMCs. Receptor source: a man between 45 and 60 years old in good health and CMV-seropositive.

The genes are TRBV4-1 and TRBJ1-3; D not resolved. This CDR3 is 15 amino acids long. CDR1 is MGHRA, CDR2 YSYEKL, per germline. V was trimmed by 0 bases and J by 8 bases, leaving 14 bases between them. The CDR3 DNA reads TGCGCCAGCAGCCAAGATGAAGGCCCCGGGGACACCATATATTTT. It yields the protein CASSQDEGPGDTIYF.

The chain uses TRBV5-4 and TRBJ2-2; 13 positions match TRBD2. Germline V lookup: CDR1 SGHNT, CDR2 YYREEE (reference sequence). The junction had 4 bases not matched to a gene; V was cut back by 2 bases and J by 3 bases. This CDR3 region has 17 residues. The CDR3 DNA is TGTGCCAGCAGCTTACTAGCGGGGGGGCCGGACACCGGGGAGCTGTTTTTT. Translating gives CASSLLAGGPDTGELFF.

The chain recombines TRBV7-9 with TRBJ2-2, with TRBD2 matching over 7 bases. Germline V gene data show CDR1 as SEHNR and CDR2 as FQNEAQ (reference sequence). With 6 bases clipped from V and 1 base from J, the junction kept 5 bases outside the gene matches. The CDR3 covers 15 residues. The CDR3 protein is CASSPLAVNTGELFF. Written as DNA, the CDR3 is TGTGCCAGCAGTCCTCTAGCGGTGAACACCGGGGAGCTGTTTTTT.

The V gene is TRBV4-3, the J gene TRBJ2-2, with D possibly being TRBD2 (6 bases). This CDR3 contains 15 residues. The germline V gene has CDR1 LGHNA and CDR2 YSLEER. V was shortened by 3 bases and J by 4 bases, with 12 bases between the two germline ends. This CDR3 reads CASSHGTAGTGELFF. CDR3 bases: TGCGCCAGCAGCCACGGCACAGCGGGCACCGGGGAGCTGTTTTTT.

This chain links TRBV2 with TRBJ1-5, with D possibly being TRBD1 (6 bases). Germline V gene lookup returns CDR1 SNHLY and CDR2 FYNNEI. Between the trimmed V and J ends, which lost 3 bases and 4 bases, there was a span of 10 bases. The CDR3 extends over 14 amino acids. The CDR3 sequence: CASSEDSMNQPQHF. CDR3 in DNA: TGTGCCAGCAGTGAGGACAGTATGAATCAGCCCCAGCATTTT.

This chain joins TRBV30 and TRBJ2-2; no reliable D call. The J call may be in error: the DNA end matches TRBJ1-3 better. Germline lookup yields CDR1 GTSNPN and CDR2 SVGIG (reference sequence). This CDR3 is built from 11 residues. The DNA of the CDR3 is TGTGCCCGCGCTGAGTTGGACACCATATATTTT. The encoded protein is CARAELDTIYF.

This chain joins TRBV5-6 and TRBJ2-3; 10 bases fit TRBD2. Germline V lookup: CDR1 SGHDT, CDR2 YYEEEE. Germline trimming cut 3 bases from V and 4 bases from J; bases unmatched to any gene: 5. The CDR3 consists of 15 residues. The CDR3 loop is CASSSERGGADTQYF. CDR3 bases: TGTGCCAGCAGCTCCGAGCGGGGGGGGGCAGATACGCAGTATTTT.

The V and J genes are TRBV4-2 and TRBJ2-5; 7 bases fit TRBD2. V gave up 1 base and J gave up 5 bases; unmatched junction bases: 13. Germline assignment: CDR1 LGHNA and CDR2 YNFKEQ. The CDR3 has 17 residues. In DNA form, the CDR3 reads TGTGCCAGCAGCCAAGGGGTTCTGCGGGAGAATAGGGAGACCCAGTACTTC. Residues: CASSQGVLRENRETQYF.